This T cell receptor (beta chain) was recovered during a study of vaccination effects on CD4 cells after COVID-19. Study summary: All study participants received two doses of BNT162b2 or mRNA-1273 vaccine. Cultivation was performed at approximately 2.1 million PBMC per well with approximately 9 IU/ml IL-2 and roughly 9.9 ug/ml peptides added. Whole-study results and caveats: Late after vaccination, infection- and vaccine-induced clones showed marked clonal contraction.

This clone occurred a few times. Antigen: not known. Culture lasted roughly eleven days before CD4+ T cell isolation. Libraries were prepared by immunoSEQ multiplex PCR; TCRdb keeps only in-frame clonotypes and omits some of them. The table records more than 30,000 clones, around 80% of them present only once. This receptor was obtained from a human donor who received a COVID-19 vaccine. Sequenced here: CD4+ T cells from PBMCs cultured without peptide, sampled before COVID-19 vaccination.

Here the CDR3 reads CASSPNRNTGELFF. Here the CDR3 DNA reads TGTGCCAGCAGCCCGAACAGGAACACCGGGGAGCTGTTTTTT. This rearrangement joins TRBV6-5 to TRBJ2-2; D is unresolved. Trimming shortened V by 6 bases and J by 1 base, and 9 bases separated the two germline ends. The CDR3 contains 14 residues. Per the germline V gene, CDR1 is MNHEY and CDR2 is SVGAGI.